This T cell receptor (beta chain) is drawn from a study of blood T cells in healthy people across ages. Study conclusions and caveats: Donor CMV status, an unknown factor, possibly confounded changes in expanded clonotypes.

Then a second PCR, running about 6 to 12 cycles, was carried out with a sample-barcoded 5' primer and a J-beta primer mix. Via MiXCR, TCRdb re-called the 5' RACE reads, giving one row per CDR3 protein. The sample has some 790,000 distinct CDR3 sequences; roughly 26% are singletons. The germline V gene has CDR1 MNHEY and CDR2 SVGAGI. The CDR3 spans 15 residues. J was trimmed by 7 bases and V by 6 bases; bases with no gene match: 6. This clonotype has more than one count but fewer than ten. Its antigen is undetermined. Peripheral blood, about 9.8 milliliters per donor, was collected. The sequence came from a woman aged 80 or older in good health. The gene calls are TRBV6-5 and TRBJ1-4, with TRBD1 identical over 12 bases. Material: blood. DNA for the CDR3: TGTGCCAGCAGGGGGGACAGGGGGCGAGGTGAAAAACTGTTTTTT. It translates to CASRGDRGRGEKLFF.